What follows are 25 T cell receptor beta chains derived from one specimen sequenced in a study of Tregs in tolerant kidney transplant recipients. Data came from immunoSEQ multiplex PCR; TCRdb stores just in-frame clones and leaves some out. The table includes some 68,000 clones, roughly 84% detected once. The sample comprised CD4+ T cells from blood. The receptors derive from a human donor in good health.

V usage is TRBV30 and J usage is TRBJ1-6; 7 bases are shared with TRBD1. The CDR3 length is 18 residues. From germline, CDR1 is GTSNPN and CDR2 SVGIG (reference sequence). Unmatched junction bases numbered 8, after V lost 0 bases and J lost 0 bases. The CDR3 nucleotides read TGTGCCTGGAGTGTAGAGGGACAGCCGAGCTCCTATAATTCACCCCTCCACTTT. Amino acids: CAWSVEGQPSSYNSPLHF. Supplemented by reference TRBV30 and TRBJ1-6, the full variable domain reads SQTIHQWPATLVQPVGSPLSLECTVEGTSNPNLYWYRQAAGRGLQLLFYSVGIGQISSEVPQNLSASRPQDRQFILSSKKLLLSDSGFYLCAWSVEGQPSSYNSPLHFGNGTRLTVT.

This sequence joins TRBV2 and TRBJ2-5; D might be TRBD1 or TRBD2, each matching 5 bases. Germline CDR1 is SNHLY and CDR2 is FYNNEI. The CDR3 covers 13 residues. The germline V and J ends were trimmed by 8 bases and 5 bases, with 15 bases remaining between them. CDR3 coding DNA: TGTGCCAGCGGGGGAGACTCCCGCGAGACCCAGTACTTC. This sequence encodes CASGGDSRETQYF.

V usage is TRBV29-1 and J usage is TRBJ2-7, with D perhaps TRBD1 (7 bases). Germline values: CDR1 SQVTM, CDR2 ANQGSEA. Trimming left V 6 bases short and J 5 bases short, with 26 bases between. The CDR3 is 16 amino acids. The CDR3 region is CSVANLETGRFHEQYF. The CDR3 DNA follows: TGCAGCGTGGCGAATTTGGAGACAGGGAGGTTCCACGAGCAGTACTTC.

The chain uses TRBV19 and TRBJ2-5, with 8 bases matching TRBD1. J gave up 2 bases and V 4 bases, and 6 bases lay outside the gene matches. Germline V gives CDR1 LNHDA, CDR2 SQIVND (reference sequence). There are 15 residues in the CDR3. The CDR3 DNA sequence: TGTGCCAGTAGTAAGATAGGGACAGGTCAAGAGACCCAGTACTTC. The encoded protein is CASSKIGTGQETQYF.

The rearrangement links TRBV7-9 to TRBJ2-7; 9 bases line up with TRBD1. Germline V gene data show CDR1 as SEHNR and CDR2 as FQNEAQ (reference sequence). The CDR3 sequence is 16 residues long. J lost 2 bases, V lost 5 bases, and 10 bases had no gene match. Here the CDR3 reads CASSLYGDRDAYEQYF. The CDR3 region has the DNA TGTGCCAGCAGCCTATATGGGGACAGGGATGCCTACGAGCAGTACTTC.

Written as DNA, the CDR3 is TGTGCCTCTGACTTAACGACTGAAGCTTTCTTT. Its protein product is CASDLTTEAFF. The J gene is TRBJ1-1, the V gene TRBV6-1, with unresolved D. Germline V CDR1 and CDR2: MNHNS, SASEGT. This CDR3 spans 11 amino acids. Between the trimmed V and J ends, which lost 11 bases and 5 bases, there was a span of 12 bases.

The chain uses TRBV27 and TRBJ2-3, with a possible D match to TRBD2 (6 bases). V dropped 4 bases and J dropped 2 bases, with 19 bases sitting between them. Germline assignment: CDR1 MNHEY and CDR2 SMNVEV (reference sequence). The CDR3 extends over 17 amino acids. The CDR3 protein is CASSSLHGGLITDTQYF. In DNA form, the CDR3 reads TGTGCCAGCAGTTCGCTACACGGGGGTTTAATCACAGATACGCAGTATTTT.

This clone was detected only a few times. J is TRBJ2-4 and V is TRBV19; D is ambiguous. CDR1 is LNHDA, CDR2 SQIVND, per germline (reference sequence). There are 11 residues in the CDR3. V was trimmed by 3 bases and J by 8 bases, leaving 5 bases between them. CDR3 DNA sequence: TGTGCCAGTAGTATGTGGGACATTCAGTACTTC. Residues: CASSMWDIQYF.

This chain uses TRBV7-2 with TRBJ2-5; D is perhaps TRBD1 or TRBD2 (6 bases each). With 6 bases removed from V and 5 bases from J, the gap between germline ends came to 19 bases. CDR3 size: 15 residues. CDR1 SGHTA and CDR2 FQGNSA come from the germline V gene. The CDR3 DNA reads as TGTGCCAGCAGTCCCTTCCCGGGGGCCGCGGAGACCCAGTACTTC. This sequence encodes CASSPFPGAAETQYF.

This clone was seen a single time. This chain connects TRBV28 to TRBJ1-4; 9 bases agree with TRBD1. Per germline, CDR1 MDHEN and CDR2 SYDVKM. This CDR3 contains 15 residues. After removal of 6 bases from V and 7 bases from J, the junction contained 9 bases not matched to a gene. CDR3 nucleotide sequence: TGTGCCAGCAGCCTAAGGGACAGGGAGGGTGAAAAACTGTTTTTT. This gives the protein CASSLRDREGEKLFF.

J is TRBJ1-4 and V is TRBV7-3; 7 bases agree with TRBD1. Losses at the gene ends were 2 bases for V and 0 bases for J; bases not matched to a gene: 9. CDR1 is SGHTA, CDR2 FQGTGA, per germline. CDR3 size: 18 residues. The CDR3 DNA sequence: TGTGCCAGCAGCTTAGCTCCTGACAGGGTTGCAACTAATGAAAAACTGTTTTTT. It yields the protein CASSLAPDRVATNEKLFF.

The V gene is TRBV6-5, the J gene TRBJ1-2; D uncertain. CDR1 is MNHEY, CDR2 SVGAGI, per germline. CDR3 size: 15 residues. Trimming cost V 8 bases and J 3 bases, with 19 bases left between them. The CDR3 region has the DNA TGTGCCAGCGGACGCCCGGGGAGGGTCGACTATGGCTACACCTTC. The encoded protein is CASGRPGRVDYGYTF.

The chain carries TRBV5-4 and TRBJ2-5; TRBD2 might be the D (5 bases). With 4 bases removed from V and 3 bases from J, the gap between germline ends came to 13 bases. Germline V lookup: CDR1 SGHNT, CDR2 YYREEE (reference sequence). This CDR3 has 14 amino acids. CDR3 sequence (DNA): TGTGCCAGCAGCGTTCGTGGGCGGGAAGAGACCCAGTACTTC. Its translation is CASSVRGREETQYF.

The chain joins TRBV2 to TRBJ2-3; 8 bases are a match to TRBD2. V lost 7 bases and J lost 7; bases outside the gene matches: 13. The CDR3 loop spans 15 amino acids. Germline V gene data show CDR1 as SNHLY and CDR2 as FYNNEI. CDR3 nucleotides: TGTGCCAGCAACCGGGAGGGACTAGTTGGAAATACGCAGTATTTT. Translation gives CASNREGLVGNTQYF.

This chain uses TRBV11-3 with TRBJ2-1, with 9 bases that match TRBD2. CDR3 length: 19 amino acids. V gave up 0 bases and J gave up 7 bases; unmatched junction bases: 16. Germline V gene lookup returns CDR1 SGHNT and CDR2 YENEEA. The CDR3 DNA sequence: TGTGCCAGCAGCTTAGAGAGGGTAGCGGGAGCTGAATTGCGAAATGAGCAGTTCTTC. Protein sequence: CASSLERVAGAELRNEQFF.

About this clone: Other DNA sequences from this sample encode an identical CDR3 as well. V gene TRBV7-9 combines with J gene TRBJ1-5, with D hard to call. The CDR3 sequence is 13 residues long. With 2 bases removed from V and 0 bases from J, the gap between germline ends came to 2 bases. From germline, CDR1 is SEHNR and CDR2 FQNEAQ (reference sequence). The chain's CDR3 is CASSLNSNQPQHF. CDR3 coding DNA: TGTGCCAGCAGCTTAAATAGCAATCAGCCCCAGCATTTT.

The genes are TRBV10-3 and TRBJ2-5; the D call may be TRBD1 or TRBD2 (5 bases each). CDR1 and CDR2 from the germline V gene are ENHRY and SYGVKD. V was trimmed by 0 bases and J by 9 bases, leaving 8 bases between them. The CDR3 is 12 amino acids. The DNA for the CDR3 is TGTGCCATCAGTGAGTCGGTGGGGGCCCAGTACTTC. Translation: CAISESVGAQYF.

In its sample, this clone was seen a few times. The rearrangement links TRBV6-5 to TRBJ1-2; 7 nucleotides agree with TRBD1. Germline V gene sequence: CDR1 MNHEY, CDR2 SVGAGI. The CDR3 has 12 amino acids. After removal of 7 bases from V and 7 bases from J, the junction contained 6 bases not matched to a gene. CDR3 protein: CASTNRGAGYTF. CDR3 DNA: TGTGCCAGCACCAACAGGGGCGCTGGCTACACCTTC.

CDR3 amino acids: CASSLPTGGAYGYTF. The CDR3 nucleotides are TGTGCCAGCAGCCTACCGACAGGGGGCGCCTATGGCTACACCTTC. This sequence joins TRBV9 and TRBJ1-2; 10 bases agree with TRBD1. Trimming took 4 bases from V and 4 from J; bases not matched to a gene: 7. CDR1 is SGDLS, CDR2 YYNGEE, per germline. This CDR3 has 15 amino acids.

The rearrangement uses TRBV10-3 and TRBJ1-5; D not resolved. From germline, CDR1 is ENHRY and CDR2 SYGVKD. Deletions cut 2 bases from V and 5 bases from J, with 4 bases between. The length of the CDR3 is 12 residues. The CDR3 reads CAISEGDQPQHF. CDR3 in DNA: TGTGCCATCAGTGAGGGGGATCAGCCCCAGCATTTT.

CDR3 region: CASSLTHRNYGYTF. CDR3 coding DNA: TGTGCCAGCAGCTTGACTCATCGTAACTATGGCTACACCTTC. The chain is built from TRBV7-3 and TRBJ1-2; D unclear. Germline V CDR1 and CDR2: SGHTA, FQGTGA. V lost 3 bases to trimming and J lost 1 base, with 9 bases between them. The CDR3 sequence is 14 residues long.

This chain's CDR3 is CSVDLAATDTQYF. Here the CDR3 DNA reads TGCAGCGTTGATCTTGCAGCCACAGATACGCAGTATTTT. V gene TRBV29-1 combines with J gene TRBJ2-3; unclear D gene. This CDR3 contains 13 residues. The germline V gene encodes CDR1 SQVTM and CDR2 ANQGSEA. V lost 3 bases and J 2 bases, leaving 9 bases between the germline ends.

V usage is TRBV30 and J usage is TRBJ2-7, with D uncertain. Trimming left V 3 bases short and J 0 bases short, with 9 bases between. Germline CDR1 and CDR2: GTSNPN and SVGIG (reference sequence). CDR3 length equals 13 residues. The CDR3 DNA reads TGTGCCTGGAGAAAAAAAAGCTCCTACGAGCAGTACTTC. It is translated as CAWRKKSSYEQYF.

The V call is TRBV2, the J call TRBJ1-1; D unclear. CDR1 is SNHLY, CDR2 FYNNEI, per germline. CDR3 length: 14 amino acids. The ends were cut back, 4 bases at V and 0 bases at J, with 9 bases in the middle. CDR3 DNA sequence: TGTGCCAGCAGTGCAAGGTCAGTGAACACTGAAGCTTTCTTT. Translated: CASSARSVNTEAFF.

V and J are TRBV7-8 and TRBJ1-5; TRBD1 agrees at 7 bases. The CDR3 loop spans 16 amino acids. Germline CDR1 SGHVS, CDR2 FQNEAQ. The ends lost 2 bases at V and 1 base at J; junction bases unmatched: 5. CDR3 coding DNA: TGTGCCAGCAGCTTAAGCAGGGGGGTAAGCAATCAGCCCCAGCATTTT. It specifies CASSLSRGVSNQPQHF.